Following are 11 T cell receptor beta chains from one sample sequenced in a study of radiotherapy plus CTLA-4 blockade in lung cancer. The repertoire was sequenced with immunoSEQ multiplex PCR; TCRdb's copy has only in-frame clones and lacks some. The profile shows tens of thousands of clones, roughly 72% of them singletons. Sequences were derived from peripheral blood, sampled from a patient treated with radiotherapy plus ipilimumab. These TCRs come from a human donor with non-small cell lung cancer who had stable disease on radiotherapy plus ipilimumab.

The CDR3 loop reads CASSNVDRDALYGYTF. As DNA, the CDR3 is TGTGCCAGCAGCAACGTGGACAGGGACGCCCTATATGGCTACACCTTC. The V gene is TRBV14, the J gene TRBJ1-2; TRBD1 matches at 8 bases. The junction had 13 bases not matched to a gene; V was cut back by 5 bases and J by 5 bases. The CDR3 is 16 amino acids. Germline V gene lookup returns CDR1 SGHDN and CDR2 FVKESK.

The rearrangement joins TRBV7-9 to TRBJ1-2; D not certain. Trimming shortened V by 1 base and J by 8 bases, and 14 bases separated the two germline ends. CDR3 size: 14 residues. CDR1 is SEHNR and CDR2 is FQNEAQ in the germline V gene (reference sequence). The CDR3 sequence is CASSLEQTAGGYTF. DNA for the CDR3: TGTGCCAGCAGCTTAGAACAGACGGCGGGCGGCTACACCTTC.

The J gene is TRBJ2-1, the V gene TRBV4-2; TRBD2 agrees at 13 bases. Losses at the gene ends were 4 bases for V and 8 bases for J; bases not matched to a gene: 11. From germline, CDR1 is LGHNA and CDR2 YNFKEQ. The CDR3 runs to 17 residues. The CDR3 protein is CASSPRLAGGLFDEQFF. For the CDR3, the DNA is TGTGCCAGCAGCCCGAGACTAGCGGGGGGTCTTTTCGATGAGCAGTTCTTC.

V gene TRBV11-3 combines with J gene TRBJ1-2, with a weak D call TRBD1 (6 bases). This CDR3 region has 15 residues. Trimming cost V 5 bases and J 2 bases, with 15 bases left between them. From germline, CDR1 is SGHNT and CDR2 YENEEA. This chain's CDR3 is CASSQSFQGNYGYTF. The CDR3, as DNA: TGTGCCAGCAGCCAATCCTTCCAGGGGAACTATGGCTACACCTTC.

The genes are TRBV4-1 and TRBJ2-3; weak D call: TRBD1 (6 bases). CDR3 length: 16 amino acids. CDR1 is MGHRA and CDR2 is YSYEKL in the germline V gene. The V end lost 4 bases, the J end lost 0 bases, and 14 bases lay between the germline ends. In nucleotides, the CDR3 is TGCGCCAGCAGCCCTAAAGGAGACAGGAGCACAGATACGCAGTATTTT. Residues: CASSPKGDRSTDTQYF.

The rearrangement joins TRBV5-6 to TRBJ1-1, with D unclear. Between the trimmed V and J ends, which lost 4 bases and 0 bases, there was a span of 16 bases. The CDR3 contains 16 residues. Germline V lookup: CDR1 SGHDT, CDR2 YYEEEE. This CDR3 is CASSHGGSRMNTEAFF. In nucleotides, the CDR3 is TGTGCCAGCAGCCATGGAGGTTCCAGGATGAACACTGAAGCTTTCTTT. Full variable domain (rest looked up from reference TRBV5-6 and TRBJ1-1): DAGVTQSPTHLIKTRGQQVTLRCSPKSGHDTVSWYQQALGQGPQFIFQYYEEEERQRGNFPDRFSGHQFPNYSSELNVNALLLGDSALYLCASSHGGSRMNTEAFFGQGTRLTVV.

This clone was seen many times. This chain connects TRBV4-1 to TRBJ1-2; D is perhaps TRBD1 (6 bases). The germline gives CDR1 MGHRA, CDR2 YSYEKL. The V end lost 0 bases, the J end lost 0 bases, and 17 bases lay between the germline ends. CDR3 length: 18 residues. The CDR3 coding sequence is TGCGCCAGCAGCCAAGATAGGTCAGGGGTTCGCCCTAACTATGGCTACACCTTC. It is translated as CASSQDRSGVRPNYGYTF.

This clone was found a few times. V is TRBV30 and J is TRBJ2-2; 8 bases are shared with TRBD2. V shed 2 bases and J 4 bases; nucleotides not matched to a gene: 12. Germline V gene data show CDR1 as GTSNPN and CDR2 as SVGIG (reference sequence). The CDR3 consists of 17 residues. The CDR3 is CAWSPRSGEAGTGELFF. CDR3 coding DNA: TGTGCCTGGAGTCCGCGTAGCGGGGAGGCAGGCACCGGGGAGCTGTTTTTT. Variable domain in full (rest from reference TRBV30 and TRBJ2-2): SQTIHQWPATLVQPVGSPLSLECTVEGTSNPNLYWYRQAAGRGLQLLFYSVGIGQISSEVPQNLSASRPQDRQFILSSKKLLLSDSGFYLCAWSPRSGEAGTGELFFGEGSRLTVL.

The chain employs TRBV11-3 and TRBJ1-1; unclear D gene. Germline CDR1 is SGHNT and CDR2 is YENEEA. The length of the CDR3 is 13 residues. V was pared by 4 bases and J by 6 bases, with 12 bases between. The CDR3 region is CASSSSRNAEAFF. The CDR3 bases are TGTGCCAGCAGCTCCTCTAGAAACGCTGAAGCTTTCTTT.

The chain recombines TRBV19 with TRBJ1-1; 10 bases are shared with TRBD1. V shed 5 bases and J 5 bases; nucleotides not matched to a gene: 11. Germline V gene sequence: CDR1 LNHDA, CDR2 SQIVND (reference sequence). The CDR3 runs 16 residues. The CDR3 bases are TGTGCCAGTAGTCGACAGGGGGCTGGGGGGAGGACTGAAGCTTTCTTT. This encodes CASSRQGAGGRTEAFF.

Points on this clone: Its ends do not fully match the called genes, so a read error is possible. The identical CDR3 is also encoded by other nucleotide sequences in the sample. The V call is TRBV6-6, the J call TRBJ1-6; 7 positions match TRBD1. This CDR3 spans 15 amino acids. Germline-derived CDR1 and CDR2 are MNHNY and SVGAGI (reference sequence). CDR3 residues: CASSYAGQNNSPLHF. CDR3 nucleotides: TGCGCCAGCAGTTACGCGGGACAGAATAATTCACCCCTCCACTTT.